These 20 T cell receptor beta chains share one sample of origin, sequenced in a study of blood T cell repertoires in COVID-19. Repertoires were generated with immunoSEQ multiplex PCR, while TCRdb's copy carries only in-frame clones and drops some. The data hold roughly 140,000 clones, with 84% observed a single time. Sequencing was carried out using peripheral blood. The receptors come from a woman in her 50s in a cohort sampled during active or convalescent COVID-19.

The chain employs TRBV19 and TRBJ1-3; 11 positions agree with TRBD1. From germline, CDR1 is LNHDA and CDR2 SQIVND (reference sequence). CDR3 length equals 16 residues. The V and J ends lost 5 bases and 5 bases, in that order; junction bases with no gene match: 8. The CDR3 region is CASSWTLDRGRNTIYF. The CDR3 bases are TGTGCCAGTAGTTGGACCCTGGACAGGGGGCGAAACACCATATATTTT.

J is TRBJ1-1 and V is TRBV25-1, with no clear D. Between the trimmed V and J ends, which lost 3 bases and 3 bases, there was a span of 14 bases. This CDR3 contains 15 residues. Germline assignment: CDR1 MGHDK and CDR2 SYGVNS. In DNA, the CDR3 is TGTGCCAGCAGTGAGGGTGTGGGTGGGCACACTGAAGCTTTCTTT. Its translation is CASSEGVGGHTEAFF.

V is TRBV6-5 and J is TRBJ2-5; no reliable D call. Germline CDR1 reads MNHEY; CDR2 reads SVGAGI. The CDR3 spans 15 residues. V was cut by 0 bases and J by 5 bases, with 13 bases left in between. CDR3 sequence: CASSYSTQKAETQYF. Here the CDR3 DNA reads TGTGCCAGCAGTTACTCTACCCAAAAAGCGGAGACCCAGTACTTC.

This clone is judged medium-sized. The J gene is TRBJ2-3, the V gene TRBV6-1; perhaps TRBD2 as D (6 bases). The CDR3 has 15 amino acids. Trimming cost V 1 base and J 3 bases, with 11 bases left between them. Per the germline V gene, CDR1 is MNHNS and CDR2 is SASEGT. DNA of the CDR3: TGTGCCAGCAGTGAAGAAGGTGGGGGGACAGATACGCAGTATTTT. Translated, it gives CASSEEGGGTDTQYF.

The chain is built from TRBV6-1 and TRBJ1-5; D call uncertain. Germline CDR1 reads MNHNS; CDR2 reads SASEGT. Deletions cut 0 bases from V and 6 bases from J, with 12 bases between. The CDR3 spans 15 residues. The CDR3: CASSEAATFGQPQHF. The CDR3 DNA reads as TGTGCCAGCAGTGAAGCCGCAACGTTCGGTCAGCCCCAGCATTTT.

The chain links TRBV27 to TRBJ2-1, with D perhaps TRBD2 (7 bases). CDR3 length equals 18 residues. V lost 6 bases and J lost 7, with 28 bases in between. The germline CDR1 and CDR2 sequences are MNHEY and SMNVEV (reference sequence). The CDR3: CASSPKGRGQGGLNEQFF. The CDR3 bases are TGTGCCAGCAGCCCTAAGGGGCGGGGGCAGGGTGGGCTAAATGAGCAGTTCTTC.

The gene calls are TRBV11-2 and TRBJ2-1; D gene uncertain. The V end was cut by 3 bases, the J end by 0 bases, with 12 bases between. Germline V gives CDR1 SGHAT, CDR2 FQNNGV. The CDR3 runs 16 residues. In DNA, the CDR3 is TGTGCCAGCAGCTTTCGAGGCCCGAGCTCCTACAATGAGCAGTTCTTC. It is translated as CASSFRGPSSYNEQFF.

DNA for the CDR3: TGTGCCAGCAGCAAAAGGCCCTTTGGGGACAGAGTTAATGAAAAACTGTTTTTT. Translation: CASSKRPFGDRVNEKLFF. The genes are TRBV9 and TRBJ1-4, with 7 bases lining up with TRBD1. The V gene's germline CDR1 is SGDLS and CDR2 YYNGEE. The V and J ends lost 4 bases and 4 bases, in that order; junction bases with no gene match: 16. The CDR3 has 18 amino acids.

This clone was recorded many times. The CDR3, as DNA: TGCGCCAGCAGCCAAGGGCAGATTCCCGGGGATGAAAAACTGTTTTTT. It yields the protein CASSQGQIPGDEKLFF. The chain has TRBV4-1 and TRBJ1-4; D is unclear. Germline lookup yields CDR1 MGHRA and CDR2 YSYEKL. With 1 base removed from V and 6 bases from J, the gap between germline ends came to 15 bases. CDR3 size: 16 residues.

The chain couples TRBV5-4 to TRBJ2-1; D unresolved. This CDR3 comprises 14 residues. V was shortened by 7 bases and J by 2 bases, with 13 bases between the two germline ends. Germline CDR1 is SGHNT and CDR2 is YYREEE (reference sequence). The DNA for the CDR3 is TGTGCCAGCTCCACGGTGGGCACCTACAATGAGCAGTTCTTC. Translation: CASSTVGTYNEQFF.

The V call is TRBV7-3, the J call TRBJ2-3, with D tentatively TRBD1 (5 bases). Germline-derived CDR1 and CDR2 are SGHTA and FQGTGA. This CDR3 contains 13 residues. V lost 5 bases, J lost 5 bases, and 11 bases lay in between. The DNA of the CDR3 is TGTGCCAGCAGCACCCAGGGTGGAGATACGCAGTATTTT. Translating gives CASSTQGGDTQYF. The full variable domain, rest sourced from reference TRBV7-3 and TRBJ2-3, is GAGVSQTPSNKVTEKGKYVELRCDPISGHTALYWYRQSLGQGPEFLIYFQGTGAADDSGLPNDRFFAVRPEGSVSTLKIQRTERGDSAVYLCASSTQGGDTQYFGPGTRLTVL.

The chain links TRBV7-6 to TRBJ2-3, with 8 bases that match TRBD2. The CDR3 is 16 residues long. Losses at the gene ends were 5 bases for V and 2 bases for J; bases not matched to a gene: 9. Germline V gene sequence: CDR1 SGHVS, CDR2 FNYEAQ. This CDR3 is CASSGGAGGHTDTQYF. CDR3 in DNA: TGTGCCAGCAGCGGGGGGGCGGGGGGCCACACAGATACGCAGTATTTT.

The J gene is TRBJ1-2, the V gene TRBV12-3 or TRBV12-4; D is perhaps TRBD1 (6 bases). The CDR3 is 12 residues long. The germline V and J ends were trimmed by 7 bases and 4 bases, with 10 bases remaining between them. CDR3 residues: CASTPQGYGYTF. The CDR3 bases are TGTGCCAGCACCCCACAGGGCTATGGCTACACCTTC.

V gene TRBV5-1 combines with J gene TRBJ2-1, with TRBD2 identical over 7 bases. Germline V CDR1 and CDR2: SGHRS, YFSETQ. Trimming took 4 bases from V and 2 from J; bases not matched to a gene: 3. This CDR3 comprises 14 residues. CDR3 nucleotide sequence: TGCGCCAGCAGCGGGACTACGGCCTACAATGAGCAGTTCTTC. As protein: CASSGTTAYNEQFF.

V and J are TRBV7-2 and TRBJ1-5; tentatively, D is TRBD1 (6 bases). Germline CDR1 SGHTA, CDR2 FQGNSA. Deletions cut 3 bases from V and 1 base from J, with 10 bases between. The CDR3 totals 15 residues. The DNA for the CDR3 is TGTGCCAGCAGCTTGGTAGGGGGAAGCAATCAGCCCCAGCATTTT. Protein product: CASSLVGGSNQPQHF.

The CDR3 nucleotides read TGTGCCAGCAGCCCGCAGTGGACTGAAGCTTTCTTT. Protein sequence: CASSPQWTEAFF. V and J are TRBV12-3 or TRBV12-4 and TRBJ1-1; D not certain. The CDR3 contains 12 residues. V shed 6 bases and J shed 5 bases, with 10 bases lying between them.

The rearrangement joins TRBV6-6 to TRBJ2-7; 8 bases agree with TRBD2. Germline trimming cut 7 bases from V and 6 bases from J; bases unmatched to any gene: 8. The CDR3 runs to 13 residues. Looked up from germline, CDR1 is MNHNY and CDR2 is SVGAGI (reference sequence). The CDR3 DNA follows: TGTGCCAGCAATCTAGCGGGCTCCGGCGAGCAGTACTTC. Translated, it gives CASNLAGSGEQYF.

In regard to this clone: It is unclear where the CDR3 begins or ends on the DNA, so no DNA is shown, and the CDR3 is as TCRdb lists it. The chain combines TRBV6-4 with TRBJ2-3; the table names TRBD2, a call not compared with the DNA. Germline V gives CDR1 MRHNA, CDR2 SNTAGT. The CDR3 adds up to 14 amino acids, both ends counted. The CDR3 here is CASSSSGFTDTQYF.

The V call is TRBV5-1, the J call TRBJ2-2, with TRBD2 matching 8 bases. Germline V gene data show CDR1 as SGHRS and CDR2 as YFSETQ. The J segment lost 5 bases and the V segment lost 3 bases, leaving 6 bases of the junction unmatched. This CDR3 has 15 amino acids. The CDR3 loop is CASSSGAGGTGELFF. The DNA of the CDR3 is TGCGCCAGCAGCTCCGGGGCGGGGGGAACCGGGGAGCTGTTTTTT.

This chain connects TRBV18 to TRBJ1-2, with a tentative D call TRBD1 (6 bases). From germline, CDR1 is KGHSH and CDR2 LQKENI. CDR3 length equals 15 residues. Deletions cut 5 bases from V and 6 bases from J, with 19 bases between. CDR3 amino acids: CASSRTPGVENGYTF. In DNA, the CDR3 is TGTGCCAGCTCAAGGACCCCAGGGGTTGAGAATGGCTACACCTTC.